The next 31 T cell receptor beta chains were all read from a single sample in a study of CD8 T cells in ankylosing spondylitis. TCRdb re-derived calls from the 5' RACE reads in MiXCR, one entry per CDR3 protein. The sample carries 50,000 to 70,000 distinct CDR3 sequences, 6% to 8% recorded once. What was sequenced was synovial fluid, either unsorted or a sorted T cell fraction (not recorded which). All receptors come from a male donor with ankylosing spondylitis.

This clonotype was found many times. This CDR3 is CASRTLGGSSYEQYF. The CDR3 coding sequence is TGTGCCAGCAGAACACTCGGTGGATCCTCCTACGAGCAGTACTTC. The rearrangement uses TRBV6-5 and TRBJ2-7; no clear D gene. The CDR3 is 15 residues long. The germline CDR1 and CDR2 sequences are MNHEY and SVGAGI. Trimming left V 6 bases short and J 0 bases short, with 15 bases between.

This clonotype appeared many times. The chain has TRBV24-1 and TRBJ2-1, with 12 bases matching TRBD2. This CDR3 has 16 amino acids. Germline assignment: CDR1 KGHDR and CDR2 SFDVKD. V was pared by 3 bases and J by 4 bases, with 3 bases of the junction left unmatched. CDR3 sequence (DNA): TGTGCCACCAGTGATCGGACTAGCGGGATTTACAATGAGCAGTTCTTC. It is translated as CATSDRTSGIYNEQFF.

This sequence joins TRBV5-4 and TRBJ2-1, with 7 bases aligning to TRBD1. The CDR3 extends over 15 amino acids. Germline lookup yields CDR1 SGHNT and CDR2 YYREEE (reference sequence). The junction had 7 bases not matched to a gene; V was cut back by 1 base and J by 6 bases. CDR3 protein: CASSLIGGGFNEQFF. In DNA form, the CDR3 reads TGTGCCAGCAGCTTGATAGGGGGCGGGTTCAATGAGCAGTTCTTC.

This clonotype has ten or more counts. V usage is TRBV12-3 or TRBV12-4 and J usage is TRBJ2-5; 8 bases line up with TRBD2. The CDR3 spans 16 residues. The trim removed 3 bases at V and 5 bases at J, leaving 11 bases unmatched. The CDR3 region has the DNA TGTGCCAGCAGTTTTGGTCCGGGAGCGGGAGTGGAGACCCAGTACTTC. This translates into CASSFGPGAGVETQYF.

The DNA of the CDR3 is TGTGCCAGCAGTTACGCCTCAGGAAGGGTTTACAATGAGCAGTTCTTC. Protein sequence: CASSYASGRVYNEQFF. The chain employs TRBV6-5 and TRBJ2-1, with D unclear. CDR1 is MNHEY, CDR2 SVGAGI, per germline. The CDR3 covers 16 residues. The V end was cut by 2 bases, the J end by 4 bases, with 15 bases between.

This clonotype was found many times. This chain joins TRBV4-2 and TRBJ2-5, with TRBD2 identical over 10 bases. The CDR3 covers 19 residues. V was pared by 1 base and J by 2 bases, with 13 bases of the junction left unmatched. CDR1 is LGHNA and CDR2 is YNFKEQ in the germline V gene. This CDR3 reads CASSQAVGQASGRQETQYF. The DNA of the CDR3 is TGTGCCAGCAGCCAAGCCGTCGGGCAGGCTAGCGGGAGACAAGAGACCCAGTACTTC.

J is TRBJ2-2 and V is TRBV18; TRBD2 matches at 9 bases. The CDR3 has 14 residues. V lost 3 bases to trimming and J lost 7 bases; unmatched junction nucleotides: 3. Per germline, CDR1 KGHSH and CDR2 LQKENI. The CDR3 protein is CASSPGLAGGELFF. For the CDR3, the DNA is TGTGCCAGCTCACCGGGACTAGCAGGCGGGGAGCTGTTTTTT. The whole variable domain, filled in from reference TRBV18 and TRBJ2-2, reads NAGVMQNPRHLVRRRGQEARLRCSPMKGHSHVYWYRQLPEEGLKFMVYLQKENIIDESGMPKERFSAEFPKEGPSILRIQQVVRGDSAAYFCASSPGLAGGELFFGEGSRLTVL.

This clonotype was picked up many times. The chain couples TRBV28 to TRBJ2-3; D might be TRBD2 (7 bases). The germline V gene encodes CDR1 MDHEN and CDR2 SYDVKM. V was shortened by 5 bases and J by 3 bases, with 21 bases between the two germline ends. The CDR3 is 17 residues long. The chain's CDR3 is CASSPPDTGRETDTQYF. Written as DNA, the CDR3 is TGTGCCAGCAGTCCCCCAGATACAGGGCGGGAGACAGATACGCAGTATTTT.

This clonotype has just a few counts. The CDR3 here is CASSLARAHYGYTF. The CDR3 coding sequence is TGTGCCAGCAGCTTGGCCAGGGCGCACTATGGCTACACCTTC. The chain recombines TRBV5-4 with TRBJ1-2, with D possibly matching TRBD1 (5 bases). The CDR3 totals 14 residues. Germline V gene lookup returns CDR1 SGHNT and CDR2 YYREEE (reference sequence). V shed 0 bases and J shed 3 bases, with 9 bases lying between them. Based on the CDR3 plus reference TRBV5-4 and TRBJ1-2, the full variable domain is ETGVTQSPTHLIKTRGQQVTLRCSSQSGHNTVSWYQQALGQGPQFIFQYYREEENGRGNFPPRFSGLQFPNYSSELNVNALELDDSALYLCASSLARAHYGYTFGSGTRLTVV.

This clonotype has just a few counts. CDR3 residues: CASSLRTAWRSNQPQHF. DNA of the CDR3: TGTGCCAGCAGTCTTCGGACGGCCTGGAGAAGCAATCAGCCCCAGCATTTT. J is TRBJ1-5 and V is TRBV6-2 or TRBV6-3, with D unclear. Germline CDR1 reads MNHEY; CDR2 reads SVGEGT. CDR3 length equals 17 residues. V lost 5 bases and J 1 base, leaving 18 bases between the germline ends.

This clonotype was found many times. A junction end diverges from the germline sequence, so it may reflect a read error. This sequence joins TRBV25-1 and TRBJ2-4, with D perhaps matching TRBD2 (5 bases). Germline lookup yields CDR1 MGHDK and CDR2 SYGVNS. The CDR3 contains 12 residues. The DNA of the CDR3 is TGTGCCAGCAGTGTTAATGGAGTCAGGCGGGACTTC. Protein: CASSVNGVRRDF.

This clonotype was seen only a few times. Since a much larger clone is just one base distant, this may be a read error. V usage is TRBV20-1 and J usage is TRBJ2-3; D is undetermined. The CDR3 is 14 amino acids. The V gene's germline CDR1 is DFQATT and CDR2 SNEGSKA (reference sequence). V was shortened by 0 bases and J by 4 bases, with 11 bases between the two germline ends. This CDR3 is CSARDYWSPDTQYF. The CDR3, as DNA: TGCAGTGCTAGAGATTACTGGAGCCCAGATACGCAGTATTTT.

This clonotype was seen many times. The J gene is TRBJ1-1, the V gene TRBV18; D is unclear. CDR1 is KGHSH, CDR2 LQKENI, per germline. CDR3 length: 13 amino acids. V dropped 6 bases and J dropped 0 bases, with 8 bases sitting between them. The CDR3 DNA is TGTGCCAGCTCCACAACCATGAACACTGAAGCTTTCTTT. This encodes CASSTTMNTEAFF.

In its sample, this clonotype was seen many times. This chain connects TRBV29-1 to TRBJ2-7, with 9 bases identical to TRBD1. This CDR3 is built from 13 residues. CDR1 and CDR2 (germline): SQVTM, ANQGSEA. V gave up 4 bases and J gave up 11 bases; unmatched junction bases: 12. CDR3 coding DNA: TGCAGCGTTGCTGTAACGGGACAGGGAGTGAAGTACTTC. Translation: CSVAVTGQGVKYF.

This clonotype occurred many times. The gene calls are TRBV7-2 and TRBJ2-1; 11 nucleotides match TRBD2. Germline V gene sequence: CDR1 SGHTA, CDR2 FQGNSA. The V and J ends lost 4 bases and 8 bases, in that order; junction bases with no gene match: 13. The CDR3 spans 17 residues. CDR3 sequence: CASSSYPLAGGADEQFF. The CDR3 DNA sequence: TGTGCCAGCAGCTCCTACCCCCTAGCGGGAGGCGCGGATGAGCAGTTCTTC.

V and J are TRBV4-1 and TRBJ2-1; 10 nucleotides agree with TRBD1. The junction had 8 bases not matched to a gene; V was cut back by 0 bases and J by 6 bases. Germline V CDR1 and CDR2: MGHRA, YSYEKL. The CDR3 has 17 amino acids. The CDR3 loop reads CASSQETGTGELNEQFF. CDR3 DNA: TGCGCCAGCAGCCAAGAAACCGGGACAGGGGAGCTCAATGAGCAGTTCTTC.

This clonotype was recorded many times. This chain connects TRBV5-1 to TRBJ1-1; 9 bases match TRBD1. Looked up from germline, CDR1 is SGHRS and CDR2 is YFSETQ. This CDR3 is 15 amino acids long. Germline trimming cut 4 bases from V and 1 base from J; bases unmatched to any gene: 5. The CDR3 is CASSPGDRENTEAFF. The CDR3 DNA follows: TGCGCCAGCAGCCCAGGGGACAGGGAGAACACTGAAGCTTTCTTT.

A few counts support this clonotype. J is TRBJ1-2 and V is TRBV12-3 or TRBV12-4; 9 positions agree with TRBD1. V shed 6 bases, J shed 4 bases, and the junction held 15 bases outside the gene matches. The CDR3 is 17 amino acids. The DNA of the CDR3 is TGTGCCAGCAGCTCTCCCGGGACAGGGAATGCAGGCTATGGCTACACCTTC. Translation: CASSSPGTGNAGYGYTF.

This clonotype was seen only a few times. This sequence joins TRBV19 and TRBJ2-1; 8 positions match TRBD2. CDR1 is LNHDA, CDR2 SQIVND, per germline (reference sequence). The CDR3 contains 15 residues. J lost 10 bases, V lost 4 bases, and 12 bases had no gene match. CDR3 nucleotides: TGTGCCAGTAGTACTCTAGCGGGTGGAGCACGGGAGCAGTTCTTC. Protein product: CASSTLAGGAREQFF.

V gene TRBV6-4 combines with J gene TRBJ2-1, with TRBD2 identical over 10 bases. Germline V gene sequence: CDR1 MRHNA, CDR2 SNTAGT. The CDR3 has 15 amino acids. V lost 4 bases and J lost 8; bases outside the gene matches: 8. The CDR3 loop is CASSVLAGALYEQFF. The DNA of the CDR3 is TGTGCCAGCAGTGTTCTAGCGGGAGCATTATATGAGCAGTTCTTC.

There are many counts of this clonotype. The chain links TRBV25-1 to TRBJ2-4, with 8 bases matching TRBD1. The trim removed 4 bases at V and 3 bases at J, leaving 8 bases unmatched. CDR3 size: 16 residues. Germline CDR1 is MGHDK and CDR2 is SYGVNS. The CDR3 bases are TGTGCCAGCAGTGCAGAGCGACAGGGGTTCAAAAACATTCAGTACTTC. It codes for CASSAERQGFKNIQYF. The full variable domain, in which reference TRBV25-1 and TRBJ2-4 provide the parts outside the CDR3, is EADIYQTPRYLVIGTGKKITLECSQTMGHDKMYWYQQDPGMELHLIHYSYGVNSTEKGDLSSESTVSRIRTEHFPLTLESARPSHTSQYLCASSAERQGFKNIQYFGAGTRLSVL.

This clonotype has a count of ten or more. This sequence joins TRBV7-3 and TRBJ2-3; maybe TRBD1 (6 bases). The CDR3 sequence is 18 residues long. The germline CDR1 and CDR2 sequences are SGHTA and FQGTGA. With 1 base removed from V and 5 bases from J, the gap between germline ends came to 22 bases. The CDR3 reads CASSLNGPTGSFGDTQYF. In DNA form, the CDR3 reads TGTGCCAGCAGCTTAAATGGGCCTACAGGGAGTTTCGGAGATACGCAGTATTTT.

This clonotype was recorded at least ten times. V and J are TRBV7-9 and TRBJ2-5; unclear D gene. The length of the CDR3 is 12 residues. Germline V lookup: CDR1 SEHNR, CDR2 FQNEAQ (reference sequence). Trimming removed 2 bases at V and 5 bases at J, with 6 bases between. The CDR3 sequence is CASSLISETQYF. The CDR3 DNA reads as TGTGCCAGCAGCTTAATCTCGGAGACCCAGTACTTC.

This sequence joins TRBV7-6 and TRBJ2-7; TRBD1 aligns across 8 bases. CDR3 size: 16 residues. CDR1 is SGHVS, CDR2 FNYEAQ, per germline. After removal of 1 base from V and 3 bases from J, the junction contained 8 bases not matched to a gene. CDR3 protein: CASSLVSGGYGYEQYF. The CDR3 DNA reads TGTGCCAGCAGCTTAGTTTCAGGGGGCTACGGCTACGAGCAGTACTTC.

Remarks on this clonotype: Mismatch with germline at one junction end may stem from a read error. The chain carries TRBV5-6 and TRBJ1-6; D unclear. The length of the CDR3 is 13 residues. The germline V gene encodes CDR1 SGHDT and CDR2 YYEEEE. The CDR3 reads CAISLGLNSPLHF. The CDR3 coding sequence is TGTGCCATCAGCTTAGGGTTGAATTCACCCCTCCACTTT.

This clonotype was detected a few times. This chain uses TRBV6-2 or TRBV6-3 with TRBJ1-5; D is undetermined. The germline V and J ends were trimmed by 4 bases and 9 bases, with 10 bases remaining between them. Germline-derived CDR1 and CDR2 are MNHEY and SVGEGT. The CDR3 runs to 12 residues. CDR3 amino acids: CASSFAIGPQHF. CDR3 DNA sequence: TGTGCCAGCAGTTTCGCGATAGGGCCCCAGCATTTT.

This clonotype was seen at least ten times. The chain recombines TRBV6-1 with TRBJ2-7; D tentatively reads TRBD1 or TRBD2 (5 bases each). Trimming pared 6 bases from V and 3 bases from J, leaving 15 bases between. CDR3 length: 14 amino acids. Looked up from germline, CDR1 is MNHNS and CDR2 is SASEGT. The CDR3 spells CASSDNPGGYEQYF. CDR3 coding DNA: TGTGCCAGCAGCGACAATCCTGGGGGCTACGAGCAGTACTTC.

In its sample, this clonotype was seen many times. Here the CDR3 reads CSVEGPLGGYTF. The DNA for the CDR3 is TGCAGCGTTGAAGGTCCTCTCGGCGGCTACACCTTC. The chain carries TRBV29-1 and TRBJ1-2, with D uncertain. The germline V gene encodes CDR1 SQVTM and CDR2 ANQGSEA. Between the trimmed V and J ends, which lost 1 base and 8 bases, there was a span of 11 bases. The CDR3 spans 12 residues.

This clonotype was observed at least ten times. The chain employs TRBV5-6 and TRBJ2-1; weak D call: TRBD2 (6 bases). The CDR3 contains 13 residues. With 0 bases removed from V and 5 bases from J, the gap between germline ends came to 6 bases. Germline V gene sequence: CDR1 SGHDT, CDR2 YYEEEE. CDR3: CASSLGGDNEQFF. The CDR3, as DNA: TGTGCCAGCAGCTTGGGGGGGGACAATGAGCAGTTCTTC. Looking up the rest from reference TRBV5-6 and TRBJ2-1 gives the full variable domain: DAGVTQSPTHLIKTRGQQVTLRCSPKSGHDTVSWYQQALGQGPQFIFQYYEEEERQRGNFPDRFSGHQFPNYSSELNVNALLLGDSALYLCASSLGGDNEQFFGPGTRLTVL.

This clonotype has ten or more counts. In DNA, the CDR3 is TGTGCCATCAAAAACTTCCCTGCGGTGTACGAGCAGTACTTC. Translated: CAIKNFPAVYEQYF. The chain couples TRBV10-3 to TRBJ2-7; no firm D call. Trimming took off 7 bases at V and 4 bases at J, with 17 bases between the two ends. The CDR3 runs to 14 residues. Germline lookup yields CDR1 ENHRY and CDR2 SYGVKD.

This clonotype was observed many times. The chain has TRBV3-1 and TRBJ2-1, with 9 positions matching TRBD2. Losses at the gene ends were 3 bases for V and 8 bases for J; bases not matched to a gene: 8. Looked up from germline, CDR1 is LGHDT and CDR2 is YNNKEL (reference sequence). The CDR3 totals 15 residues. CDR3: CASSHAGTSRHEQFF. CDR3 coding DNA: TGTGCCAGCAGCCATGCCGGGACTAGCCGGCATGAGCAGTTCTTC.